One sample yielded the 10 T cell receptor beta chains listed below, sequenced in a study of blood T cell repertoires in COVID-19. Sequencing used immunoSEQ multiplex PCR; TCRdb keeps in-frame clones, though not all of them. The repertoire has some 200,000 clones, roughly 90% of them found once; the top ten carry about 8.8%. Sequenced input: PBMCs or T cells enriched from blood (not recorded which). The receptors originated from a woman aged 18 to 35 who had recovered from COVID-19.

The CDR3 DNA reads as TGTGCCAGCAGTGTCGAGGGACTAGCGGGGGGGCCTAAGCAGTTCTTC. Translating it yields CASSVEGLAGGPKQFF. This sequence joins TRBV2 and TRBJ2-1; 16 positions agree with TRBD2. Trimming removed 4 bases from V and 11 bases from J; junction bases left unmatched: 8. Per the germline V gene, CDR1 is SNHLY and CDR2 is FYNNEI. This CDR3 region has 16 residues.

This chain links TRBV29-1 with TRBJ2-7; TRBD2 agrees at 10 bases. V shed 7 bases and J 2 bases; nucleotides not matched to a gene: 5. The CDR3 covers 13 residues. Germline V gene sequence: CDR1 SQVTM, CDR2 ANQGSEA. The CDR3 loop reads CSAGTSEAYEQYF. The DNA of the CDR3 is TGCAGCGCGGGGACTAGCGAGGCCTACGAGCAGTACTTC.

The chain uses TRBV4-2 and TRBJ2-3; 13 bases are shared with TRBD2. This CDR3 has 17 amino acids. Germline V gives CDR1 LGHNA, CDR2 YNFKEQ. V shed 3 bases, J shed 5 bases, and the junction held 8 bases outside the gene matches. Here the CDR3 reads CASSQALAGGPEDTQYF. In DNA form, the CDR3 reads TGTGCCAGCAGCCAGGCACTAGCGGGGGGGCCAGAAGATACGCAGTATTTT.

The rearrangement links TRBV19 to TRBJ1-5; 7 bases are a match to TRBD1. V dropped 9 bases and J dropped 7; count of bases not matched to a gene: 9. The V gene's germline CDR1 is LNHDA and CDR2 SQIVND (reference sequence). CDR3 length equals 13 residues. In DNA form, the CDR3 reads TGTGCCAGCGCGAACAGGGGTGGGCAGCCCCAGCATTTT. Translating it yields CASANRGGQPQHF. The complete variable domain, with remaining parts taken from reference TRBV19 and TRBJ1-5, reads DGGITQSPKYLFRKEGQNVTLSCEQNLNHDAMYWYRQDPGQGLRLIYYSQIVNDFQKGDIAEGYSVSREKKESFPLTVTSAQKNPTAFYLCASANRGGQPQHFGDGTRLSIL.

This chain uses TRBV5-8 with TRBJ2-6; TRBD1 agrees at 7 bases. V dropped 1 base and J dropped 1; count of bases not matched to a gene: 5. This CDR3 is built from 17 residues. Germline loops: CDR1 SGHTS, CDR2 YDEGEE. CDR3 coding DNA: TGTGCCAGCAGCTTGAGACAGGGAATTTCTGGGGCCAACGTCCTGACTTTC. Translating it yields CASSLRQGISGANVLTF.

This clone was seen only a few times. This chain connects TRBV7-3 to TRBJ2-7; D perhaps matches TRBD1 (6 bases). CDR3 length: 14 residues. Trimming removed 5 bases at V and 7 bases at J, with 18 bases between. CDR1 SGHTA and CDR2 FQGTGA come from the germline V gene. In DNA, the CDR3 is TGTGCCAGCAGCCCGCCAGACAGGCCGAGGGAGCAGTACTTC. This encodes CASSPPDRPREQYF. Complete variable domain (other parts from reference TRBV7-3 and TRBJ2-7): GAGVSQTPSNKVTEKGKYVELRCDPISGHTALYWYRQSLGQGPEFLIYFQGTGAADDSGLPNDRFFAVRPEGSVSTLKIQRTERGDSAVYLCASSPPDRPREQYFGPGTRLTVT.

This rearrangement joins TRBV5-1 to TRBJ1-1; perhaps TRBD1 as D (6 bases). The ends were cut back, 2 bases at V and 2 bases at J, with 13 bases in the middle. The CDR3 length is 15 residues. The germline CDR1 and CDR2 sequences are SGHRS and YFSETQ. CDR3 protein: CASSFQGQPNTEAFF. The CDR3 region has the DNA TGCGCCAGCAGCTTCCAGGGGCAGCCTAACACTGAAGCTTTCTTT.

The V gene is TRBV11-2, the J gene TRBJ1-1, with unresolved D. CDR1 SGHAT and CDR2 FQNNGV come from the germline V gene. The CDR3 runs to 12 residues. The V gene lost 7 bases and the J gene lost 7 bases, with 13 bases spanning the gap. The CDR3 protein is CASKYGSGEAFF. In nucleotides, the CDR3 is TGTGCCAGCAAGTATGGTTCGGGTGAAGCTTTCTTT.

V usage is TRBV5-1 and J usage is TRBJ2-2, with 9 positions matching TRBD2. This CDR3 comprises 16 residues. Germline-derived CDR1 and CDR2 are SGHRS and YFSETQ. V lost 0 bases and J lost 2; bases outside the gene matches: 2. In DNA form, the CDR3 reads TGCGCCAGCAGCTTGGGGACTAGCGATAACACCGGGGAGCTGTTTTTT. Its protein product is CASSLGTSDNTGELFF.

The genes are TRBV4-2 and TRBJ1-1, with a possible D match to TRBD1 (6 bases). The germline gives CDR1 LGHNA, CDR2 YNFKEQ. The CDR3 sequence is 13 residues long. Between the trimmed V and J ends, which lost 1 base and 7 bases, there was a span of 10 bases. CDR3 bases: TGTGCCAGCAGCCAAGTCCCGGACAGTGAAGCTTTCTTT. The encoded protein is CASSQVPDSEAFF.